One sample yielded the 4 T cell receptor beta chains listed below, sequenced in a study of cytomegalovirus exposure and HLA in healthy donors. Both 60 Vbeta primers and 13 Jbeta primers went into the PCR. Profiling relied on immunoSEQ multiplex PCR, and the TCRdb table lists in-frame clones only, not all of them. The sample yields around 150,000 clones, 71% seen once. Sequenced sample: PBMCs. These receptor sequences come from a woman younger than 45 in good health and CMV-seronegative.

The chain is built from TRBV11-2 and TRBJ1-3; D gene uncertain. In germline, CDR1 is SGHAT, CDR2 FQNNGV. Trimming removed 1 base from V and 4 bases from J, with 5 bases in between. The CDR3 length is 13 residues. In DNA, the CDR3 is TGTGCCAGCAGCTTAGGGGAGGGAAACACCATATATTTT. Its translation: CASSLGEGNTIYF. The full variable domain, in which reference TRBV11-2 and TRBJ1-3 provide the parts outside the CDR3, is EAGVAQSPRYKIIEKRQSVAFWCNPISGHATLYWYQQILGQGPKLLIQFQNNGVVDDSQLPKDRFSAERLKGVDSTLKIQPAKLEDSAVYLCASSLGEGNTIYFGEGSWLTVV.

V gene TRBV28 combines with J gene TRBJ2-1, with a possible D match to TRBD2 (6 bases). The germline CDR1 and CDR2 sequences are MDHEN and SYDVKM. V lost 2 bases and J lost 7, with 15 bases in between. This CDR3 is built from 15 residues. CDR3 DNA: TGTGCCAGCAGTTTAAGGCGGGACTGGCGAAATGAGCAGTTCTTC. It codes for CASSLRRDWRNEQFF.

In this sample, this clone turned up once. The genes are TRBV15 and TRBJ1-4; D is undetermined. V was trimmed by 0 bases and J by 7 bases, leaving 15 bases between them. Germline assignment: CDR1 LNHNV and CDR2 YYDKDF (reference sequence). The CDR3 totals 16 residues. The CDR3 region has the DNA TGTGCCACCAGCAGAGATGACCGGGAAAATTTTGAAAAACTGTTTTTT. This encodes CATSRDDRENFEKLFF.

The V call is TRBV5-4, the J call TRBJ1-2; 9 bases match TRBD1. With 6 bases clipped from V and 7 bases from J, the junction kept 7 bases outside the gene matches. Germline loops: CDR1 SGHNT, CDR2 YYREEE (reference sequence). This CDR3 is 13 amino acids long. The chain's CDR3 is CASKGQGYGGYTF. The DNA of the CDR3 is TGTGCCAGCAAGGGACAGGGATACGGTGGCTACACCTTC. The variable domain in full, with the rest retrieved from reference TRBV5-4 and TRBJ1-2, is ETGVTQSPTHLIKTRGQQVTLRCSSQSGHNTVSWYQQALGQGPQFIFQYYREEENGRGNFPPRFSGLQFPNYSSELNVNALELDDSALYLCASKGQGYGGYTFGSGTRLTVV.